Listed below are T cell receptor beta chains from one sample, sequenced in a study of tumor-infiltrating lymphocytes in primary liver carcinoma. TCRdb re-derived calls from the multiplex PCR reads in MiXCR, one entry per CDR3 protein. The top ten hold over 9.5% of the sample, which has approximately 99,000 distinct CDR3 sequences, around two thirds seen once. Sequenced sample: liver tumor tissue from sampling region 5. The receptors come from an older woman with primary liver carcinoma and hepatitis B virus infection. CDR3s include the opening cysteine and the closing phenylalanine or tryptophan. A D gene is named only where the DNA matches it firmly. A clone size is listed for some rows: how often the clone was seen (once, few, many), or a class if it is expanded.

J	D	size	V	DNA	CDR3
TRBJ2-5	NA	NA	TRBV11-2	TGTGCCAGCAGATTCGTCAGGTCCGGCGAGACCCAGTACTTC	CASRFVRSGETQYF
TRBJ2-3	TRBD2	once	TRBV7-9	TGTGCCAGCAGCCCTATACTAGCGAGAGGGCGCGATACGCAGTATTTT	CASSPILARGRDTQYF
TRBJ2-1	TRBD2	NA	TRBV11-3	TGTGCCAGCAGCTCAGGTCGCGAGCGGGAGGCATACAATGAACGGTTCTTC	CASSSGREREAYNERFF
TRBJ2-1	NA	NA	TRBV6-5	TGTGCCAGCAGTAGGGGTGGGCTATACAATGAGGAGTTCTTC	CASSRGGLYNEEFF
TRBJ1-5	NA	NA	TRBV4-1	TGCCCCAGCAGTGCGACTGACAGGTCCCTCAATCAGCCCCAGCATTTT	CPSSATDRSLNQPQHF
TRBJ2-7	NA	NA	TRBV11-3	TGTGCCAACAGCTTAACCAGCGGAGAACACGAGCAGTACTTC	CANSLTSGEHEQYF
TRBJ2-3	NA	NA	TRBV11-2	TGTGCCAACAGCTTTGGGACACCCCTGGGTGATACGCAGTATTTT	CANSFGTPLGDTQYF
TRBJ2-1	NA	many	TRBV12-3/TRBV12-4	TGTGCCAGCAGAGTCAGGGGGGGGCAGTTCTTC	CASRVRGGQFF
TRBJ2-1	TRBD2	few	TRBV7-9	TGTGCCAGCAGCTGGTCCCAAGCGGGAGGGTCACGGAATGAGCAGTTCTTC	CASSWSQAGGSRNEQFF
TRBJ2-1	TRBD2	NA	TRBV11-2	TGTGCCAGCAGCTTAGGTCCGGTAGCGGGAGGATCGAATGAGCAGTTCTTC	CASSLGPVAGGSNEQFF
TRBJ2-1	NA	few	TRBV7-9	TGTGCCAGCAGGTTAGTTACGGCCGGCAATGAGCAGTTCTTC	CASRLVTAGNEQFF
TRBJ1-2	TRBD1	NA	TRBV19	TGTGCCAGTAGTATTACCGGGACAGGGTATGGCTACACCTTC	CASSITGTGYGYTF
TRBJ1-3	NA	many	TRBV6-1	TGTGCCAGCAGCGAGGGACGGCGCTCTGGAAACACCATATATTTT	CASSEGRRSGNTIYF
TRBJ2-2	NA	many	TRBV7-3	TGTGCCAGCAGCTTAGGGGCGGGACGTGGCGGGGAGCTGTTTTTT	CASSLGAGRGGELFF
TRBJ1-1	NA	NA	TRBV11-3	TGTGCCAGCATCCGGAGGGGGGTAAAGACTGAAGCTTTCTTT	CASIRRGVKTEAFF
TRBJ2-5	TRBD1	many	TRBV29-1	TGCAGCGTTGAAGGCCCAACAGGGGACCAAGAGACCCAGTACTTC	CSVEGPTGDQETQYF
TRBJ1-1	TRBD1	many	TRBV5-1	TGCGCCAGCAGCGACAGGGGGCGGCAAGCTTTCTTT	CASSDRGRQAFF
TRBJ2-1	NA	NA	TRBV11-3	TGTGCCAGCGGCCCCCCGGGAGATCCCAATTACAATGAGCGGTTTTTC	CASGPPGDPNYNERFF
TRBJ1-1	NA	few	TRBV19	TGTGCCAGTGCAGTCACCGGGGGTAGGGGGAACACTGAAGCTTTCTTT	CASAVTGGRGNTEAFF
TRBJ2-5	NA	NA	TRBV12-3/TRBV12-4	TGTGCTAGCAATACGAACTGGGCCAGGGCCCAGTACTTC	CASNTNWARAQYF
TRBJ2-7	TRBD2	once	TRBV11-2	TGTGCCAGCTACGGCGGGAGGACCTCGGGAAGCGAGCAGTACTTC	CASYGGRTSGSEQYF
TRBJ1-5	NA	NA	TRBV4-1	TGCGCCAGCAGCCGAGAGCAGGAAAGTGGCAATCAGCCTCAGCATTTT	CASSREQESGNQPQHF
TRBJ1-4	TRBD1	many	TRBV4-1	TGCGCCAGCAGCAGAGGGACAGGGGGCTCGACTAATGAAAAACTGTTTTTT	CASSRGTGGSTNEKLFF
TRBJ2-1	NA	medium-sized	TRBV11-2	TGTGCCAGCAGCTTAGCAGGGGTCTACAATGAGCAGTTCTTC	CASSLAGVYNEQFF
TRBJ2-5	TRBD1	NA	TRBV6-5	TGTGTCAGCAGTGCCAGGGGGATGTGGGATGTGACCCAGTACTTC	CVSSARGMWDVTQYF
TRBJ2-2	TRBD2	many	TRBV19	TGTGCCAGTAGTCCAGAAGGGACTAGTCTTAGGACCGGGGAGCTGTTTTTT	CASSPEGTSLRTGELFF
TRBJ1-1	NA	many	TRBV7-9	TGTGCCAGCAGCGGTGGGGGGAGGGGCACTGAAGCTTTCTTT	CASSGGGRGTEAFF
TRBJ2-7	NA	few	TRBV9	TGTGCCAGCAGCACAACCCCAGGTAGCTACGAGCAGTACTTC	CASSTTPGSYEQYF
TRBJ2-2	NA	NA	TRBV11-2	TGTGCCAGCAGCCGAGAGAGGGCCAGGGAGCTATTTTTT	CASSRERARELFF
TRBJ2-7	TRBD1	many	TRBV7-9	TGTGCCAGCAGCTTAGAGACAGGGGGCTCTCACGAGCAGTACTTC	CASSLETGGSHEQYF
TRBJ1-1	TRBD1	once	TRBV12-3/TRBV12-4	TGTGCCAACATCGTGGGACAGGGGGCTTTCTTT	CANIVGQGAFF
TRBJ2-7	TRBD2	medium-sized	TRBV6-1	TGTGCCAGCAGTGAAGTGGCCGGGGGGGAGTTCTTGTACGAGCAGTACTTC	CASSEVAGGEFLYEQYF
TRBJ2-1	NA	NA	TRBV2	TGTGCCAACACCGAGACTAGGTCGGTGTTCTTC	CANTETRSVFF
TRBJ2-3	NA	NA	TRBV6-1	NA	CASIGVAGGADMQYF
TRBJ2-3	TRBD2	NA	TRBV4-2	TGTGCCAGCAGCTATGGGACTAGCCGACCCATAGATACGCAGTATTTT	CASSYGTSRPIDTQYF
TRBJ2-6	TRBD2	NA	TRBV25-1	TGTGTCACCAGTGGGAGGGTTATCGCCGGGGCCAACGTCCTGACTTTC	CVTSGRVIAGANVLTF
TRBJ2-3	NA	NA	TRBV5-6	TGTGCCAGCTGCCTGACTTCGCTAGGATGGGGATCGCAGTATTTT	CASCLTSLGWGSQYF
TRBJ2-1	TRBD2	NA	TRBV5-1	TGCGCCAGCGGCTTTAGCGGGAGTCTGAATGAGCAGTTCTTC	CASGFSGSLNEQFF
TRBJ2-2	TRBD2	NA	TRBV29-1	TGCAGCGTAAAGGGACTAGCGACGAACATTGGGGAGCTGTTTTTT	CSVKGLATNIGELFF
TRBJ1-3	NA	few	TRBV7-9	TGTGCCAGCAGCTTAGCAGGGGCGGCTGGAAACACCATATATTTT	CASSLAGAAGNTIYF
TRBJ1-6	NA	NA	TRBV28	TGTGCCAACACCACCTTAGCCGGGCCAGTAGGACCTTATAATTCACCCCTCCTCTTT	CANTTLAGPVGPYNSPLLF
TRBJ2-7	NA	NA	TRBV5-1	TGCGCCAGCAGCTTGGGCGGCCAAGCCTACGAGCAGTACTTC	CASSLGGQAYEQYF
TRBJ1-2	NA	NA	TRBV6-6	TGTGTCAGCAGTCACGAGGGGAACTATAGCTACACCTTC	CVSSHEGNYSYTF
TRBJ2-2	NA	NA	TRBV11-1	TGTGCCAGCAGACCGAGCATTGGCATCGGGGAGCTGTTTTTT	CASRPSIGIGELFF
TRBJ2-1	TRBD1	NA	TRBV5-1	TGCGCCAGCAGCTCTGGAGGGACGGGACAGGATCTCTTC	CASSSGGTGQDLF
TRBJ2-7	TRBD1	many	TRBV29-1	TGCAGCGTCGGGGACAGGGGGCCCTACGAGCAGTACTTC	CSVGDRGPYEQYF